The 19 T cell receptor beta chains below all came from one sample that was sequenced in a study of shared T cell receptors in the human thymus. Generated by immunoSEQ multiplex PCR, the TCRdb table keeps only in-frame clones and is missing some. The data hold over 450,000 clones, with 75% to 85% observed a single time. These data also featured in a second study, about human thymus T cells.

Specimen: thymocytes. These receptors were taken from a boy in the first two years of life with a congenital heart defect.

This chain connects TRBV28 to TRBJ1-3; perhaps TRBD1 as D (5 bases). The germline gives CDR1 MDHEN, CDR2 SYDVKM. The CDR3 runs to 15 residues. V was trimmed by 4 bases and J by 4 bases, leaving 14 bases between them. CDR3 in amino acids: CASSWTPPGGNTIYF. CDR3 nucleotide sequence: TGTGCCAGCAGTTGGACACCTCCAGGGGGAAACACCATATATTTT.

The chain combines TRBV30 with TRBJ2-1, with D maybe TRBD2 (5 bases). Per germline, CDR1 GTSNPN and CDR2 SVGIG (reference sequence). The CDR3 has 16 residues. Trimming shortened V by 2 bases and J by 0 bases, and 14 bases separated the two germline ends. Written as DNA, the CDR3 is TGTGCCTGGAGTCCTCGCGGGCCCTACTCCTACAATGAGCAGTTCTTC. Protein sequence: CAWSPRGPYSYNEQFF.

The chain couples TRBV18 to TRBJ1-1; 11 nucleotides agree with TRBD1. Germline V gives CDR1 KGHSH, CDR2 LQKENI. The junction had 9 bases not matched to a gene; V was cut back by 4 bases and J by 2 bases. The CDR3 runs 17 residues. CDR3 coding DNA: TGTGCCAGCTCACTAGGCGGGACAGGGGGTCGCAACACTGAAGCTTTCTTT. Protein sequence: CASSLGGTGGRNTEAFF. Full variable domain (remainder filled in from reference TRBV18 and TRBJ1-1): NAGVMQNPRHLVRRRGQEARLRCSPMKGHSHVYWYRQLPEEGLKFMVYLQKENIIDESGMPKERFSAEFPKEGPSILRIQQVVRGDSAAYFCASSLGGTGGRNTEAFFGQGTRLTVV.

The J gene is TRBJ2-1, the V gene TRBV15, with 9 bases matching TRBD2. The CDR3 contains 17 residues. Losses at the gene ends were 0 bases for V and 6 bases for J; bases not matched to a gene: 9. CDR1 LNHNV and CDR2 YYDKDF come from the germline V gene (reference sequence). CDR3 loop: CATSRDGSSGSCNEQFF. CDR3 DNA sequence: TGTGCCACCAGCAGAGATGGAAGTAGCGGGAGTTGCAATGAGCAGTTCTTC.

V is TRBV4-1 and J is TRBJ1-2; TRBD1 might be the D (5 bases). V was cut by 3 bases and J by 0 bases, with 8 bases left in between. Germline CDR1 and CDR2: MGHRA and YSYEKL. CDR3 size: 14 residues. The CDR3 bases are TGCGCCAGCAGCCAGCTGGGGCCTAACTATGGCTACACCTTC. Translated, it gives CASSQLGPNYGYTF.

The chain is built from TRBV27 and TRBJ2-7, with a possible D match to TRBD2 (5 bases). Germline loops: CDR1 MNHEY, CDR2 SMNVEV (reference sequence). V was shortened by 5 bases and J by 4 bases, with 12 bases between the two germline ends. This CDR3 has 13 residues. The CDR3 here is CASSPPGCYEQYF. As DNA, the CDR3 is TGTGCCAGCAGTCCTCCGGGATGTTACGAGCAGTACTTC.

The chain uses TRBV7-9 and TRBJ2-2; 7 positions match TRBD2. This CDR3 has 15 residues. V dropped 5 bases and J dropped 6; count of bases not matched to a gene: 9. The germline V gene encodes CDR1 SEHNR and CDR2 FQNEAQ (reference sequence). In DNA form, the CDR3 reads TGTGCCAGCAGCCCAAGCGGGATAGCTGCCGGGGAGCTGTTTTTT. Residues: CASSPSGIAAGELFF.

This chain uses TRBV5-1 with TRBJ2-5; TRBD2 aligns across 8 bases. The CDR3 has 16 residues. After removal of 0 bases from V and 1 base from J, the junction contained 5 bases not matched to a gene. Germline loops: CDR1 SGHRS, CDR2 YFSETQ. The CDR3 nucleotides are TGCGCCAGCAGCTTGGGGGCGGCGGGAGGCCAAGAGACCCAGTACTTC. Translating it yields CASSLGAAGGQETQYF. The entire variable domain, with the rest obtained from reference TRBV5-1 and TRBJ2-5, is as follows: KAGVTQTPRYLIKTRGQQVTLSCSPISGHRSVSWYQQTPGQGLQFLFEYFSETQRNKGNFPGRFSGRQFSNSRSEMNVSTLELGDSALYLCASSLGAAGGQETQYFGPGTRLLVL.

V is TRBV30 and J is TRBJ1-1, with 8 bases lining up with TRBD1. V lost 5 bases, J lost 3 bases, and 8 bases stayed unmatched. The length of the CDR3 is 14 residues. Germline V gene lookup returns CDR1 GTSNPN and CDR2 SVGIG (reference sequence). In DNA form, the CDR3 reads TGTGCCTGGGAATCTGGACAGGGTGACACTGAAGCTTTCTTT. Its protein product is CAWESGQGDTEAFF.

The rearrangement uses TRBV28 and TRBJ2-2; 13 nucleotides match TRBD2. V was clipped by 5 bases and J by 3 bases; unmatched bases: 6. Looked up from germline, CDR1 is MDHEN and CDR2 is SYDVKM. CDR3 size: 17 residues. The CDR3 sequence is CASSPATSGRDTGELFF. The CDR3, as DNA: TGTGCCAGCAGTCCCGCTACTAGCGGGAGGGACACCGGGGAGCTGTTTTTT.

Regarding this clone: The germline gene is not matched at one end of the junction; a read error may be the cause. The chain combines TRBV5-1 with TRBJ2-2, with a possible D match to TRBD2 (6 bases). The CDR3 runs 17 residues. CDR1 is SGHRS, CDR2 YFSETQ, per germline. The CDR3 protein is CASSLEVGGSKTGELFF. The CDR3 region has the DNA TGCGCCAGCAGCTTGGAAGTCGGGGGATCGAAAACCGGGGAGCTGTTTTTT.

CDR3 DNA sequence: TGTGCCAGCTCACCACGGACTAGCGGGAGTTGGACCTACAATGAGCAGTTCTTC. Encoded protein: CASSPRTSGSWTYNEQFF. The V gene is TRBV18, the J gene TRBJ2-1; 13 nucleotides line up with TRBD2. This CDR3 is built from 18 residues. CDR1 KGHSH and CDR2 LQKENI come from the germline V gene. V shed 1 base and J 2 bases; nucleotides not matched to a gene: 5.

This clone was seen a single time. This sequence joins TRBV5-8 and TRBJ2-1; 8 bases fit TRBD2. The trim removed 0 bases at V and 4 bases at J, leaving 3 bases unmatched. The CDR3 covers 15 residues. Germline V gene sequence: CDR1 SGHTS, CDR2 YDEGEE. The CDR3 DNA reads TGTGCCAGCAGCTTGGCCACTAGCGGTTACAATGAGCAGTTCTTC. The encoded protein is CASSLATSGYNEQFF.

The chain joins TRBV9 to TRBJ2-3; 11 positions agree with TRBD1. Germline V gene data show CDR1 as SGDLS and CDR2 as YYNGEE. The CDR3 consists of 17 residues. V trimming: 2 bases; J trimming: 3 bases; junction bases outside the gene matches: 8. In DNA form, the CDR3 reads TGTGCCAGCAGCGTCGGCGGACAGGGGGCGCGGACAGATACGCAGTATTTT. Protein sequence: CASSVGGQGARTDTQYF.

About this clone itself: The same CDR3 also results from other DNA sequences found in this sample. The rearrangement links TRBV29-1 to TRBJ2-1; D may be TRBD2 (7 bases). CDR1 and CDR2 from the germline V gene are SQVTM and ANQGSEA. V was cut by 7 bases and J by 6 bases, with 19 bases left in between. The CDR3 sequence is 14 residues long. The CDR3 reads CSAPRGGAGNEQFF. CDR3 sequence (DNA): TGCAGCGCCCCCAGAGGGGGGGCTGGCAATGAGCAGTTCTTC.

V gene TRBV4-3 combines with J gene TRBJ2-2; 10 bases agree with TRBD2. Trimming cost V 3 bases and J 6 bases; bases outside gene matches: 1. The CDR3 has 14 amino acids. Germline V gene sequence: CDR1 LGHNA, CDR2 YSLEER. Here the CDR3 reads CASSQLAGAGELFF. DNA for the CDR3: TGCGCCAGCAGCCAGCTAGCGGGGGCCGGGGAGCTGTTTTTT.

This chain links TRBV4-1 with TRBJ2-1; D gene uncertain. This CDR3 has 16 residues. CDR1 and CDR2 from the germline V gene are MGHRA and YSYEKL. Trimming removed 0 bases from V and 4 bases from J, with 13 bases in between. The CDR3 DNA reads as TGCGCCAGCAGCCAAGAACGGCAGGCACCATACAATGAGCAGTTCTTC. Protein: CASSQERQAPYNEQFF.

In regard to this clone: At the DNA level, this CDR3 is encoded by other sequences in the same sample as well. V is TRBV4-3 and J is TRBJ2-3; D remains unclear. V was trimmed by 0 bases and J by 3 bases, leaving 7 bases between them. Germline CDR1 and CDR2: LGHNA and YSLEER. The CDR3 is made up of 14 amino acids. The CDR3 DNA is TGCGCCAGCAGCCAAGATTCGGGTACAGATACGCAGTATTTT. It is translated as CASSQDSGTDTQYF.

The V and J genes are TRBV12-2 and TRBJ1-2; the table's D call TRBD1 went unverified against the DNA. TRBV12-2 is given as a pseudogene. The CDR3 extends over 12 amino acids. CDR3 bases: TGTGCAAGTCGCTTAGGAAAGGGGGGCTACACCTTC. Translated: CASRLGKGGYTF.